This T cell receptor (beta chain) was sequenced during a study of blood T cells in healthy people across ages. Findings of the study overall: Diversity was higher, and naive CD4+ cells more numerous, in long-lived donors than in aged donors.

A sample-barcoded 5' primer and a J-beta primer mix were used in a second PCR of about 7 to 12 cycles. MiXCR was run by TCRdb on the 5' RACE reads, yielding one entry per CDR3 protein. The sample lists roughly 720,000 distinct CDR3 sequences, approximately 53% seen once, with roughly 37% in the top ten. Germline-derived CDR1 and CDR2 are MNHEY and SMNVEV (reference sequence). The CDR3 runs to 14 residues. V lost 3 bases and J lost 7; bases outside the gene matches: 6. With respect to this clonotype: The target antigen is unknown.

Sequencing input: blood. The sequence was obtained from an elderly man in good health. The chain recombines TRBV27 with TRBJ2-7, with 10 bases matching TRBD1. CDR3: CASSFLTGGLEQYF. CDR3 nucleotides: TGTGCCAGCAGTTTCCTGACAGGGGGCCTTGAGCAGTACTTC.